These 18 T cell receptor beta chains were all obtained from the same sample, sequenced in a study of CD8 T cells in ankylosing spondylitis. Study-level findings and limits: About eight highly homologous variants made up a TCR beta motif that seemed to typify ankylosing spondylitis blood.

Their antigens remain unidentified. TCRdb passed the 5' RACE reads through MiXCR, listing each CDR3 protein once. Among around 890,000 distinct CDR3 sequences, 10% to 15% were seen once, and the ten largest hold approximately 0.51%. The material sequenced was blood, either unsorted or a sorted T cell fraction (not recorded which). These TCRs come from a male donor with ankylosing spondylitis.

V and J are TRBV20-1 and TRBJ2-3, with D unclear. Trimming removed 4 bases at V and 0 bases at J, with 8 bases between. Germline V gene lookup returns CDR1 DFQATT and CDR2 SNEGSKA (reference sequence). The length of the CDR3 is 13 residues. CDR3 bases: TGCAGTGCTACCTTAGTTAGCACAGATACGCAGTATTTT. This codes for CSATLVSTDTQYF.

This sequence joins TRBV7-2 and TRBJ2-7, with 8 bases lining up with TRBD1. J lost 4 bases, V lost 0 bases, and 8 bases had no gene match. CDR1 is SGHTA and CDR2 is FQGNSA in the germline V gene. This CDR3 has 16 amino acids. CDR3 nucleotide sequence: TGTGCCAGCAGCTTAGCGAGCCAGGGGGCGCGGTACGAGCAGTACTTC. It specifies CASSLASQGARYEQYF.

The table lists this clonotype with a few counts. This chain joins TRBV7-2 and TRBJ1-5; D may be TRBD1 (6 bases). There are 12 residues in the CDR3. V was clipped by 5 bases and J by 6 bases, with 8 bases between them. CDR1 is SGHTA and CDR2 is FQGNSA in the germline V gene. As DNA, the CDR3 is TGTGCCAGCAGCATACAGGGTCAGCCCCAGCATTTT. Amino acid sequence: CASSIQGQPQHF. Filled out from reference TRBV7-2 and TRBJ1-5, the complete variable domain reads GAGVSQSPSNKVTEKGKDVELRCDPISGHTALYWYRQSLGQGLEFLIYFQGNSAPDKSGLPSDRFSAERTGGSVSTLTIQRTQQEDSAVYLCASSIQGQPQHFGDGTRLSIL.

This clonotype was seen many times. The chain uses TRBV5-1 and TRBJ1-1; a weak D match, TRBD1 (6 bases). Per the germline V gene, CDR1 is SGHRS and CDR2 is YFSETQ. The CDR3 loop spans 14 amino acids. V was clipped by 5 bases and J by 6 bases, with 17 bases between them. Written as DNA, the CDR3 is TGCGCCAGCAGGGGCTTACAGGGAAAAGCTGAAGCTTTCTTT. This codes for CASRGLQGKAEAFF.

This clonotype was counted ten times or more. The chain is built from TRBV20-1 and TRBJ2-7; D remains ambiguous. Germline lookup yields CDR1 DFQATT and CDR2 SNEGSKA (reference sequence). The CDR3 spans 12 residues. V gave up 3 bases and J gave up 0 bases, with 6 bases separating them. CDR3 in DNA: TGCAGTGCTAGTCTGGACTCCTACGAGCAGTACTTC. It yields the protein CSASLDSYEQYF.

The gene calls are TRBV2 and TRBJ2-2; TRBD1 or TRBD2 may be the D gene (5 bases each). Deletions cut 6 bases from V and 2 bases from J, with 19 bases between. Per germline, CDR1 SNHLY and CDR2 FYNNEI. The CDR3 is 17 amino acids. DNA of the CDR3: TGTGCCAGCAGCTACGGGACGGTGGGATCCAACACCGGGGAGCTGTTTTTT. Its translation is CASSYGTVGSNTGELFF. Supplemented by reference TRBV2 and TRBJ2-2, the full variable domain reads EPEVTQTPSHQVTQMGQEVILRCVPISNHLYFYWYRQILGQKVEFLVSFYNNEISEKSEIFDDQFSVERPDGSNFTLKIRSTKLEDSAMYFCASSYGTVGSNTGELFFGEGSRLTVL.

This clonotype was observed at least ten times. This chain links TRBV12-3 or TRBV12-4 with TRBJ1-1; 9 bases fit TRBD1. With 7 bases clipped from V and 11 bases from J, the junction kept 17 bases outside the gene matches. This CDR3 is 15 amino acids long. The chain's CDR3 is CASTRDRGQGVRAFF. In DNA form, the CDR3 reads TGTGCCAGCACTAGAGATAGGGGACAGGGAGTGAGGGCTTTCTTT.

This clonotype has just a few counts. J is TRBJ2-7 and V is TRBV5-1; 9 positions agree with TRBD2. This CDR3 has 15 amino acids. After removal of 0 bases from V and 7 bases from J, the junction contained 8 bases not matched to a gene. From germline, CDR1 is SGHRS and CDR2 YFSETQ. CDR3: CASSLDAGGPGEQYF. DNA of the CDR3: TGCGCCAGCAGCTTGGACGCGGGAGGGCCGGGGGAGCAGTACTTC.

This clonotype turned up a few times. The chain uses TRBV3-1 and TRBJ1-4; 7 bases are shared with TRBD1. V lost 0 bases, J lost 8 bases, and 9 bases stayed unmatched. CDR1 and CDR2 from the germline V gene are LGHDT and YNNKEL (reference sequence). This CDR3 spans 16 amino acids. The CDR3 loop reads CASSQDETGFDEKLFF. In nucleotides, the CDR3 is TGTGCCAGCAGCCAAGACGAGACAGGGTTTGACGAAAAACTGTTTTTT. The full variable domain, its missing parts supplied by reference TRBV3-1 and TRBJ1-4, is DTAVSQTPKYLVTQMGNDKSIKCEQNLGHDTMYWYKQDSKKFLKIMFSYNNKELIINETVPNRFSPKSPDKAHLNLHINSLELGDSAVYFCASSQDETGFDEKLFFGSGTQLSVL.

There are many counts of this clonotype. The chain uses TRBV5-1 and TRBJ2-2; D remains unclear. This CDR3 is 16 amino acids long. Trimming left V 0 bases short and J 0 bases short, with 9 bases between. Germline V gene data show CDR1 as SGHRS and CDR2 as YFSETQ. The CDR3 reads CASSLAVVANTGELFF. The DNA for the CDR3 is TGCGCCAGCAGCTTGGCTGTAGTAGCGAACACCGGGGAGCTGTTTTTT.

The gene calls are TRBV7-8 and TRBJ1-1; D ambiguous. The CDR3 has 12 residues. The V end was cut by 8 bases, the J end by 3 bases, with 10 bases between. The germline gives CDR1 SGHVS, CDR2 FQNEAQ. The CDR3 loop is CASAGVYTEAFF. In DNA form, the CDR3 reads TGTGCCAGCGCCGGGGTGTACACTGAAGCTTTCTTT.

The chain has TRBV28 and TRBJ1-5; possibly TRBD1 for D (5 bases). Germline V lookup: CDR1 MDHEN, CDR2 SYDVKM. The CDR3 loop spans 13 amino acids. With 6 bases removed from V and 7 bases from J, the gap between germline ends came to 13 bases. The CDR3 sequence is CASRPSQGQPQHF. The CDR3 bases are TGTGCCAGCAGGCCCAGTCAGGGACAGCCCCAGCATTTT. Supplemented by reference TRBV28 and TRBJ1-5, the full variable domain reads DVKVTQSSRYLVKRTGEKVFLECVQDMDHENMFWYRQDPGLGLRLIYFSYDVKMKEKGDIPEGYSVSREKKERFSLILESASTNQTSMYLCASRPSQGQPQHFGDGTRLSIL.

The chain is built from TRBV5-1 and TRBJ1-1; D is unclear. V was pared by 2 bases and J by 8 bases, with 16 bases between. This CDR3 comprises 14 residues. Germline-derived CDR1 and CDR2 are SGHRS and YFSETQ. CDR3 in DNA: TGCGCCAGCAGCTTAGACAACTACAGTCTCGAAGCTTTCTTT. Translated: CASSLDNYSLEAFF.

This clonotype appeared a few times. CDR3 sequence: CASSQIYPGLAGVWSYNEQFF. CDR3 in DNA: TGTGCCAGCAGTCAAATTTACCCGGGACTAGCGGGAGTGTGGTCCTACAATGAGCAGTTCTTC. The V gene is TRBV27, the J gene TRBJ2-1; 14 bases agree with TRBD2. The V gene end was trimmed by 5 bases and the J gene end by 1 base; junction bases not matched to a gene: 16. The CDR3 contains 21 residues. Germline assignment: CDR1 MNHEY and CDR2 SMNVEV (reference sequence).

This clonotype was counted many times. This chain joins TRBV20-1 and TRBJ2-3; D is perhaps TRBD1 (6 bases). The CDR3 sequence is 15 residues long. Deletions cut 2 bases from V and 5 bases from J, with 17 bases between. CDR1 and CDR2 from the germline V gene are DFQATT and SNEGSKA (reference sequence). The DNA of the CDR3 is TGCAGTGCTAGAAGAGGGACATCGGTCATAGATACGCAGTATTTT. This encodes CSARRGTSVIDTQYF.

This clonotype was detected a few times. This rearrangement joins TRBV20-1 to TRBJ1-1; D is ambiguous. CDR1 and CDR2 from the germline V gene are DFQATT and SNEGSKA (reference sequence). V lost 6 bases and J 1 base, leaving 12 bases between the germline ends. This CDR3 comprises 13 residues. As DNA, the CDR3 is TGCAGTGCCAGTCGGGGTTCGAACACTGAAGCTTTCTTT. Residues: CSASRGSNTEAFF.

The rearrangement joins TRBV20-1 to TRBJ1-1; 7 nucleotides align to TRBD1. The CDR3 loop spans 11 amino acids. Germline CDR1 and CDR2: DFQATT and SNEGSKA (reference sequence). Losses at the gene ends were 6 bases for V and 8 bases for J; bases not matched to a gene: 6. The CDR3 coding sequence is TGCAGTGCCCTGAAGGGGGCAGAAGCTTTCTTT. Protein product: CSALKGAEAFF.

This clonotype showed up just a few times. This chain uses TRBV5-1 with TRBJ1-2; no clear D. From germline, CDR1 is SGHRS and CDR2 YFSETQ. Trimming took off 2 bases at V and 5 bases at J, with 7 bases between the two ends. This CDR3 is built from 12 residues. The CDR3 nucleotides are TGCGCCAGCAGCTTAAGCAGATATGGCTACACCTTC. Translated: CASSLSRYGYTF.